These 5 T cell receptor beta chains share one sample of origin, sequenced in a study of regulatory T cells in long-lasting Graves disease. Building the TCR beta libraries relied on iRepertoire HTBI primers, and CDR3 regions underwent Arm-PCR. TCRdb re-called the multiplex PCR reads through MiXCR, storing one row per CDR3 protein. The table includes around 400,000 distinct CDR3 sequences, 15% to 18% detected once. The time point is: newly diagnosed GD, antithyroid drugs for less than 3 months. The TCR library was made from RNA extracted from PBMCs. Sequenced material: peripheral blood mononuclear cells (PBMCs), taken at new diagnosis, from a patient treated with antithyroid drugs. These receptors were taken from a female donor with Graves disease.

This clonotype was recorded many times. The chain is built from TRBV2 and TRBJ2-3; 12 positions agree with TRBD2. From germline, CDR1 is SNHLY and CDR2 FYNNEI. V was pared by 2 bases and J by 4 bases, with 4 bases of the junction left unmatched. This CDR3 region has 16 residues. In nucleotides, the CDR3 is TGTGCCAGCAGTGAAAGACTAGCGGGAGCTTCAGATACGCAGTATTTT. Encoded protein: CASSERLAGASDTQYF. The entire variable domain, with the rest obtained from reference TRBV2 and TRBJ2-3, is as follows: EPEVTQTPSHQVTQMGQEVILRCVPISNHLYFYWYRQILGQKVEFLVSFYNNEISEKSEIFDDQFSVERPDGSNFTLKIRSTKLEDSAMYFCASSERLAGASDTQYFGPGTRLTVL.

This clonotype showed up many times. V gene TRBV5-1 combines with J gene TRBJ1-3; 7 nucleotides match TRBD1. There are 13 residues in the CDR3. Germline V CDR1 and CDR2: SGHRS, YFSETQ. The J segment lost 8 bases and the V segment lost 0 bases, leaving 2 bases of the junction unmatched. CDR3 loop: CASSLGQGDTIYF. CDR3 nucleotide sequence: TGCGCCAGCAGCTTGGGACAGGGCGACACCATATATTTT.

This clonotype was seen more than once but under ten times. The genes are TRBV18 and TRBJ2-3, with 7 nucleotides matching TRBD2. The trim removed 0 bases at V and 3 bases at J, leaving 6 bases unmatched. CDR3 length: 16 amino acids. CDR1 and CDR2 from the germline V gene are KGHSH and LQKENI. The CDR3 DNA reads as TGTGCCAGCTCACCACCGGCGGGAGTTGGGACAGATACGCAGTATTTT. Translated: CASSPPAGVGTDTQYF.

There are many counts of this clonotype. The chain combines TRBV11-2 with TRBJ1-4; D is ambiguous. The germline CDR1 and CDR2 sequences are SGHAT and FQNNGV. This CDR3 comprises 15 residues. Deletions cut 5 bases from V and 8 bases from J, with 18 bases between. CDR3 in amino acids: CASSQALGVGEKLFF. The DNA for the CDR3 is TGTGCCAGCAGCCAAGCCCTCGGGGTGGGCGAAAAACTGTTTTTT.

At least ten counts were recorded for this clonotype. This chain connects TRBV9 to TRBJ1-1; D may be TRBD1 (5 bases). Germline CDR1 reads SGDLS; CDR2 reads YYNGEE. The length of the CDR3 is 15 residues. Between the trimmed V and J ends, which lost 0 bases and 1 base, there was a span of 10 bases. The CDR3 region has the DNA TGTGCCAGCAGCGTAGGAGGTGGGGGGAACACTGAAGCTTTCTTT. It translates to CASSVGGGGNTEAFF.